The text below deals with one T cell receptor (beta chain). Produced via immunoSEQ multiplex PCR; TCRdb's table is partial and in-frame only. The table has about 12,000 clones, just under 75% seen once. The CDR3 consists of 13 residues. Trimming shortened V by 1 base and J by 6 bases, and 6 bases separated the two germline ends. Germline CDR1 and CDR2: SGHDN and FVKESK. This sample stems from a study of T cell clones after liver transplantation. Study overall: Three of eight recipients were HCV-positive; others had non-autoimmune, non-viral indications. Samples came pre-transplant, pre-randomization before withdrawal, and post-randomization after withdrawal ended.

The origin of this receptor is a human patient who received a liver transplant. T cells may partly derive from the graft donor. V is TRBV14 and J is TRBJ2-2; the D is unclear. Specimen: CD8+ T cells from blood, collected at the 22-month timepoint. The CDR3 sequence: CASSQVSPGELFF. In nucleotides, the CDR3 is TGTGCCAGCAGCCAAGTTAGCCCCGGGGAGCTGTTTTTT.